This T cell receptor beta chain was captured by sequencing in a study of blood T cell repertoires in COVID-19. Study background: Acute and convalescent COVID-19 samples came from the United States, Italy and Spain.

Clones were read by immunoSEQ multiplex PCR, and TCRdb kept only the in-frame ones, dropping some. The sample yields around 230,000 clones, approximately 86% seen once. Source material: PBMCs or T cells enriched from blood (not recorded which). The clonotype was recovered from a woman aged 40 to 50 with acute COVID-19.

The CDR3 DNA follows: TGCGCCAGCAGCCCACTGGGACTAGCGAAAGAGACCCAGTACTTC. Protein: CASSPLGLAKETQYF. The chain is built from TRBV4-1 and TRBJ2-5; 10 bases match TRBD2. This CDR3 spans 15 amino acids. J was trimmed by 3 bases and V by 4 bases; bases with no gene match: 5. Germline V gene lookup returns CDR1 MGHRA and CDR2 YSYEKL.